The clone carrying this TCR beta chain appeared a few times. The time point here: newly diagnosed GD, antithyroid drugs for less than 3 months. PBMC RNA served as the TCR library source. The sample is drawn from a study of regulatory T cells in long-lasting Graves disease. Germline V gives CDR1 SGHVS, CDR2 FQNEAQ. The CDR3 is 14 amino acids. Deletions cut 5 bases from V and 4 bases from J, with 14 bases between. Library construction for TCR beta used iRepertoire HTBI primers and Arm-PCR of CDR3 regions. TCRdb fed the multiplex PCR reads into MiXCR, producing one record per CDR3 protein. The sample has fewer than 650,000 distinct CDR3 sequences, about 16% seen once. These data also formed part of another study, on T cells in Graves' hyperthyroidism and ophthalmopathy. This second report adds: HTBI primers were employed in a first-round RT-PCR of the TCR CDR3.

The rearrangement joins TRBV7-8 to TRBJ1-2; D is uncertain. The source of this sequence is a man younger than 35 with Graves disease. Sequenced material: peripheral blood mononuclear cells (PBMCs), taken at new diagnosis, from a patient treated with antithyroid drugs. Here the CDR3 reads CASSAASPSYGYTF. The CDR3 bases are TGTGCCAGCAGCGCGGCCTCACCTTCCTATGGCTACACCTTC.